The 13 T cell receptor beta chains given below trace back to one sample, sequenced in a study of PD-1 blockade in classical Hodgkin lymphoma. Time point given: cycle 4 day 1 (C4D1), after 5 to 7 weeks of nivolumab. Following autologous stem cell transplantation, relapse occurred in every patient, and exposure to brentuximab vedotin varied. TCRdb keeps only in-frame clones here, not all; method: immunoSEQ multiplex PCR. Of roughly 94,000 clones in the sample, approximately 94% were seen once. The material was peripheral blood mononuclear cells (PBMCs), obtained before the fourth cycle of nivolumab. These receptors came from a human donor with classical Hodgkin lymphoma.

The rearrangement links TRBV30 to TRBJ2-7, with TRBD1 identical over 7 bases. With V trimmed by 3 bases and J by 2 bases, 10 bases remained unmatched. The V gene's germline CDR1 is GTSNPN and CDR2 SVGIG (reference sequence). The CDR3 spans 15 residues. The DNA for the CDR3 is TGTGCCTGGAGCCGGGGAGCCGGGACAGCCTACGAGCAGTACTTC. Residues: CAWSRGAGTAYEQYF.

This chain uses TRBV2 with TRBJ2-3; TRBD2 matches 8 bases. Germline V lookup: CDR1 SNHLY, CDR2 FYNNEI. The CDR3 length is 18 residues. Germline trimming cut 3 bases from V and 2 bases from J; bases unmatched to any gene: 13. The chain's CDR3 is CASSDSGLEVAVTDTQYF. As DNA, the CDR3 is TGTGCCAGCAGTGATTCGGGACTAGAGGTTGCGGTCACAGATACGCAGTATTTT.

This chain links TRBV5-4 with TRBJ2-5, with 8 bases matching TRBD1. This CDR3 spans 15 amino acids. Germline assignment: CDR1 SGHNT and CDR2 YYREEE (reference sequence). After removal of 0 bases from V and 2 bases from J, the junction contained 3 bases not matched to a gene. The CDR3 protein is CASSLEGQAQETQYF. The CDR3 nucleotides are TGTGCCAGCAGCTTGGAGGGACAGGCACAAGAGACCCAGTACTTC.

CDR3 sequence (DNA): TGTGCCTGGAGTGGAAGGGGGGACTATGGCTACACCTTC. This translates into CAWSGRGDYGYTF. The chain combines TRBV30 with TRBJ1-2; tentatively, D is TRBD1 (6 bases). Germline lookup yields CDR1 GTSNPN and CDR2 SVGIG (reference sequence). Trimming removed 1 base at V and 3 bases at J, with 9 bases between. The CDR3 consists of 13 residues.

This chain links TRBV14 with TRBJ2-4; D ambiguous. In germline, CDR1 is SGHDN, CDR2 FVKESK. CDR3 length: 17 amino acids. V lost 0 bases and J lost 6, with 18 bases in between. DNA of the CDR3: TGTGCCAGCAGCCAAGATCGGTCCAGTCCATCCTCAAACATTCAGTACTTC. Its translation is CASSQDRSSPSSNIQYF. The full variable domain, completed using reference TRBV14 and TRBJ2-4, is EAGVTQFPSHSVIEKGQTVTLRCDPISGHDNLYWYRRVMGKEIKFLLHFVKESKQDESGMPNNRFLAERTGGTYSTLKVQPAELEDSGVYFCASSQDRSSPSSNIQYFGAGTRLSVL.

The count of this clone is one. The chain recombines TRBV7-8 with TRBJ1-2; maybe TRBD1 (6 bases). Germline V lookup: CDR1 SGHVS, CDR2 FQNEAQ. V dropped 3 bases and J dropped 2 bases, with 10 bases sitting between them. The CDR3 covers 14 residues. In nucleotides, the CDR3 is TGTGCCAGCAGCTTCCAGGGGAGGAACTATGGCTACACCTTC. It codes for CASSFQGRNYGYTF. The full variable domain, in which reference TRBV7-8 and TRBJ1-2 provide the parts outside the CDR3, is GAGVSQSPRYKVAKRGQDVALRCDPISGHVSLFWYQQALGQGPEFLTYFQNEAQLDKSGLPSDRFFAERPEGSVSTLKIQRTQQEDSAVYLCASSFQGRNYGYTFGSGTRLTVV.

The chain employs TRBV30 and TRBJ1-5; D is unresolved. There are 14 residues in the CDR3. V was cut by 3 bases and J by 7 bases, with 16 bases left in between. CDR1 and CDR2 from the germline V gene are GTSNPN and SVGIG (reference sequence). This chain's CDR3 is CAWSAGNGRQPQHF. The CDR3 DNA follows: TGTGCCTGGAGCGCGGGGAACGGACGCCAGCCCCAGCATTTT.

The chain has TRBV2 and TRBJ2-7; TRBD2 might be the D (6 bases). The CDR3 covers 13 residues. V lost 8 bases, J lost 2 bases, and 13 bases lay in between. CDR1 is SNHLY, CDR2 FYNNEI, per germline. CDR3 in amino acids: CASLREETYEQYF. As DNA, the CDR3 is TGTGCCAGCCTCAGGGAGGAAACCTACGAGCAGTACTTC.

The rearrangement joins TRBV18 to TRBJ2-1; TRBD2 matches at 8 bases. CDR3 length: 15 amino acids. The V gene's germline CDR1 is KGHSH and CDR2 LQKENI. V was pared by 6 bases and J by 4 bases, with 8 bases of the junction left unmatched. CDR3 DNA sequence: TGTGCCAGCTCTCCAAACCCGGGGGGGTACAATGAGCAGTTCTTC. Residues: CASSPNPGGYNEQFF.

The chain recombines TRBV4-1 with TRBJ2-7; TRBD1 matches at 7 bases. The CDR3 is 17 amino acids. V lost 0 bases and J lost 4; bases outside the gene matches: 12. Germline CDR1 and CDR2: MGHRA and YSYEKL. The CDR3 DNA is TGCGCCAGCAGCCAAGACACCCGGCGACAGGGTCCTTACGAGCAGTACTTC. It yields the protein CASSQDTRRQGPYEQYF.

The rearrangement joins TRBV21-1 to TRBJ2-7; the table's D call, TRBD2, was not checked against the DNA. TRBV21-1 is assigned pseudogene status. CDR3 length equals 18 residues. CDR3 bases: TGTGCCAGCAGCCGTGGACAGGGGACTAGCGGGAACCCCTACGAGCAGTACTTC. It yields the protein CASSRGQGTSGNPYEQYF.

V gene TRBV7-9 combines with J gene TRBJ1-3; 7 positions agree with TRBD1. Losses at the gene ends were 5 bases for V and 7 bases for J; bases not matched to a gene: 8. Germline CDR1 is SEHNR and CDR2 is FQNEAQ (reference sequence). The CDR3 sequence is 14 residues long. The CDR3 is CASSTPGTANTIYF. The CDR3 DNA is TGTGCCAGCAGCACGCCCGGGACAGCGAACACCATATATTTT.

This clone was recorded only once. The chain recombines TRBV19 with TRBJ2-7; D might be TRBD1 (5 bases). In germline, CDR1 is LNHDA, CDR2 SQIVND (reference sequence). V was trimmed by 5 bases and J by 2 bases, leaving 16 bases between them. This CDR3 is 15 amino acids long. The CDR3 nucleotides are TGTGCCAGTAGTGCCGGGTTAGGGGCTGCCTACGAGCAGTACTTC. It specifies CASSAGLGAAYEQYF. Full variable domain (missing parts from reference TRBV19 and TRBJ2-7): DGGITQSPKYLFRKEGQNVTLSCEQNLNHDAMYWYRQDPGQGLRLIYYSQIVNDFQKGDIAEGYSVSREKKESFPLTVTSAQKNPTAFYLCASSAGLGAAYEQYFGPGTRLTVT.